The rows below give T cell receptor beta chains drawn from one sample of a study of post-analysis software for immune sequencing data. TCRdb re-analysed the PCR reads in MiXCR, keeping a single row per CDR3 protein. The sample records roughly 600,000 distinct CDR3 sequences, roughly 45% being singletons. The source material was blood. These TCRs come from a girl under 18 with multiple sclerosis. The CDR3 runs from the conserved cysteine through the conserved F or W. The D gene is left open where the match is weak. Size values are once, few and many counts, or a class for expanded clones, and some rows have none.

j_gene,len,abundance,d_gene,v_gene,CDR3nt,CDR3aa
TRBJ2-3,15,few,NA,TRBV29-1,TGCAGCGTTGAAACTGGTAGGGGAAGGGAAGATACGCAGTATTTT,CSVETGRGREDTQYF
TRBJ2-7,16,NA,TRBD1,TRBV20-1,TGCAGTGCTAGAGCTTGGGGTGGACAGGACCATTACGAGCAGTACTTC,CSARAWGGQDHYEQYF
TRBJ2-5,13,NA,NA,TRBV29-1,TGCAGCGTTGAGGGGGACGGTCGAGAGACCCAGTACTTC,CSVEGDGRETQYF
TRBJ2-5,10,NA,TRBD1,TRBV24-1,TGTGCCACCGAGACAGGGGAGCAGTACTTC,CATETGEQYF
TRBJ2-1,14,few,TRBD2,TRBV10-3,TGTACCATCAGACCAGCGGGAGGGCCGATTGAGCAGTTCTTC,CTIRPAGGPIEQFF
TRBJ1-5,13,NA,NA,TRBV2,TGTGCCAGCAGGGGGAATCCAGAGAAGCCCCAGCATTTT,CASRGNPEKPQHF
TRBJ2-3,14,NA,NA,TRBV6-5,TGTGCCAGCAGTTACCAGGGGACGACAGATACGCAGTATTTT,CASSYQGTTDTQYF
TRBJ2-3,15,NA,NA,TRBV6-5,TGTGCCAGCAGTTCGGCCCGGCAAGGAAGGGATACGCAGTATTTT,CASSSARQGRDTQYF
TRBJ2-5,13,NA,NA,TRBV28,TGTGCCAGCAACCCCTTTCAGGGACAGACCCAGTACTTC,CASNPFQGQTQYF
TRBJ1-1,13,NA,TRBD1,TRBV12-3/TRBV12-4,TGTGCCAGCACCGGAGGGGGCCACACTGAAGCTTTCTTT,CASTGGGHTEAFF
TRBJ2-3,16,NA,NA,TRBV7-9,TGTGCCAGCAGCGCCGCGGAGGGTCCGAGCACAGATACGCAGTATTTT,CASSAAEGPSTDTQYF
TRBJ1-2,13,NA,NA,TRBV12-3/TRBV12-4,TGTGCCAGCAGTCCGGACAGCATGTATGGCTACACCTTC,CASSPDSMYGYTF
TRBJ2-3,15,NA,TRBD1,TRBV10-3,TGTGCCATCAGTTTGACAGGGGGCTCCACAGATACGCAGTATTTT,CAISLTGGSTDTQYF
TRBJ2-1,16,NA,NA,TRBV7-9,TGTGCCAGCAGCTTGGCCCTGGGGCTAGTTTATAATGAGCAGTTCTTC,CASSLALGLVYNEQFF
TRBJ1-1,14,NA,NA,TRBV20-1,TGCAGTGCTAGACGCGGGACCCAGGGGACTGAAGCTTTCTTT,CSARRGTQGTEAFF
TRBJ2-5,16,NA,TRBD2,TRBV7-2,TGTGCCAGCAGCCCGGGGGGACTAGCGGGAGGGGAGACCCAGTACTTC,CASSPGGLAGGETQYF
TRBJ2-3,14,once,NA,TRBV10-3,TGTGCCATCGGTTCCGAGGGGAGCACAGATACGCAGTATTTT,CAIGSEGSTDTQYF
TRBJ2-3,15,NA,TRBD1,TRBV6-5,TGTGCCAGCAGAGACAGGGGAGTCCTTACAGATACGCAGTATTTT,CASRDRGVLTDTQYF
TRBJ1-2,13,NA,NA,TRBV5-1,TGCGCCAGCAGCACCGACACGAACTATGGCTACACCTTC,CASSTDTNYGYTF
TRBJ2-7,12,NA,NA,TRBV10-3,TGTGCCATCAAGAGTGATGGGGGCGAGCAGTACTTC,CAIKSDGGEQYF
TRBJ1-4,15,NA,NA,TRBV5-1,TGCGCCAGCAGCTTGAACGCTGGGACTAATGAAAAACTGTTTTTT,CASSLNAGTNEKLFF
TRBJ2-1,16,NA,TRBD2,TRBV7-9,TGTGCCAGCAGCTTCAGGCGGGGGGTCCAGTACTATGAGCAGTTCTTC,CASSFRRGVQYYEQFF
TRBJ2-7,14,NA,TRBD1,TRBV12-3/TRBV12-4,TGTGCCAGCAGTTTGAGGACAGGGAATTACGAGCAGTACTTC,CASSLRTGNYEQYF
TRBJ2-6,18,NA,NA,TRBV29-1,TGCAGCGTTTCCGGTGGACCGCACGTTACCACTGGGGCCAACGTCCTGACTTTC,CSVSGGPHVTTGANVLTF
TRBJ2-7,14,few,NA,TRBV20-1,TGCAGTGCTAAAGGGGCGACCGCTGTCTACGAGCAGTACTTC,CSAKGATAVYEQYF
TRBJ2-6,15,few,NA,TRBV7-7,TGTGCTAGCAGCTCCGGAGTTCCTGGGGCCAACGTCCTGACTTTC,CASSSGVPGANVLTF
TRBJ2-1,12,NA,NA,TRBV12-3/TRBV12-4,TGTGCCAGCAGTCCGACAGTAAATGAGCAGTTCTTC,CASSPTVNEQFF
TRBJ2-1,14,NA,NA,TRBV5-1,TGCGCCAGCGCCGGGAGGACAGGGCGTATTGAGCAGTTCTTC,CASAGRTGRIEQFF
TRBJ2-5,13,few,TRBD2,TRBV6-5,TGTGCCAGCAGTGGGACTAGCAGGGAGACCCAGTACTTC,CASSGTSRETQYF
TRBJ2-3,16,NA,TRBD2,TRBV20-1,TGCAGTGCCCTCATGGAGCGGGAGGCACGCACAGATACGCAGTATTTT,CSALMEREARTDTQYF
TRBJ2-4,15,NA,NA,TRBV15,TGTGCCACCAGCACCCAAGGAGTAGCCAAAAACATTCAGTACTTC,CATSTQGVAKNIQYF
TRBJ1-4,14,NA,NA,TRBV11-2,TGTGCCAGCAGCTTCGGGGGCACTAATGAAAAACTGTTTTTT,CASSFGGTNEKLFF
TRBJ1-1,15,few,NA,TRBV30,TGTGCCTGGAGTGTAGTACCGGAGGTGGGAACTGAAGCTTTCTTT,CAWSVVPEVGTEAFF
TRBJ2-5,14,NA,NA,TRBV12-3/TRBV12-4,TGTGCCAGCAGTTCCCGACGGCTCCAAGAGACCCAGTACTTC,CASSSRRLQETQYF
TRBJ2-7,15,NA,NA,TRBV20-1,TGCAGTGCTAGAGCGACCGGGGGGCCGTCCTACGAGCAGTACTTC,CSARATGGPSYEQYF
TRBJ2-5,16,NA,TRBD2,TRBV7-8,TGTGCCAGCATCCCCAAGCGGGAGGGCCGCCAAGAGACCCAGTACTTC,CASIPKREGRQETQYF
TRBJ1-4,16,NA,NA,TRBV4-1,TGCGCCAGCAGCCAAGAATCTGGGGGGATCGGTGAAAAACTGTTTTTT,CASSQESGGIGEKLFF
TRBJ1-2,15,NA,NA,TRBV12-3/TRBV12-4,TGTGCCAGCAGAATAGGGCCAGGGAGAAACTATGGCTACACCTTC,CASRIGPGRNYGYTF
TRBJ2-1,12,NA,NA,TRBV5-6,TGTGCCAGCAGCCCCGGACACGATGAGCAGTTCTTC,CASSPGHDEQFF
TRBJ1-1,14,NA,NA,TRBV5-6,TGTGCCAGCAGCTTTTTTGCAGGGCCCACTGAAGCTTTCTTT,CASSFFAGPTEAFF
TRBJ1-6,13,NA,NA,TRBV7-2,TGTGCCACCAACTCCGCCTATAATTCACCCCTCCACTTT,CATNSAYNSPLHF
TRBJ2-3,17,NA,NA,TRBV5-1,TGCGCCAGCAGCTTAGATACCAGCGGACCTCACACAGATACGCAGTATTTT,CASSLDTSGPHTDTQYF
TRBJ2-6,15,NA,NA,TRBV2,TGTGCCAGCAGTGAAGCGACCTCTGGGGCCAACGTCCTGACTTTC,CASSEATSGANVLTF
TRBJ2-1,18,once,TRBD1,TRBV5-1,TGCGCCAGCAGACCCGGGACAGCCTTGGCTATCTCCTACAATGAGCAGTTCTTC,CASRPGTALAISYNEQFF
TRBJ2-5,16,NA,TRBD2,TRBV11-2,TGTGCCAGCAGCCTATCGGGCGGGAGCATTAGAGAGACCCAGTACTTC,CASSLSGGSIRETQYF
TRBJ2-1,13,NA,TRBD2,TRBV10-3,TGTGCCATCAGGGAAATTGGGGGGGATGAGCAGTTCTTC,CAIREIGGDEQFF
TRBJ2-1,18,NA,TRBD2,TRBV29-1,TGCAGCGTTGAAGATCAAAGTGGGCGAGCGGGAGCCTACAATGAGCAGTTCTTC,CSVEDQSGRAGAYNEQFF
TRBJ2-7,15,NA,NA,TRBV11-3,TGTGCCAGCAGCTTAGTGGGTGAGCGGAACTACGAGCAGTACTTC,CASSLVGERNYEQYF
TRBJ1-1,14,NA,TRBD1,TRBV20-1,TGCAGTGCTAGAGCCAGCCGGGACAGGTCTGAAGCTTTCTTT,CSARASRDRSEAFF
TRBJ1-2,14,NA,NA,TRBV5-1,TGCGCCAGCAACAACGATGGGGTTTATTACGGCTACACCTTC,CASNNDGVYYGYTF
TRBJ2-3,15,NA,NA,TRBV7-3,TGTGCCAGCAGCTTAATCGGCGGGGTGGCAGATACGCAGTATTTT,CASSLIGGVADTQYF
TRBJ1-5,15,NA,NA,TRBV12-3/TRBV12-4,TGTGCCAGCACCTGGACAGTTCTAAGCAATCAGCCCCAGCATTTT,CASTWTVLSNQPQHF
TRBJ2-5,15,few,NA,TRBV20-1,TGCAGTGCTAGAGATAGTTCCGTTCCGGAGGAGACCCAGTACTTC,CSARDSSVPEETQYF
TRBJ2-1,14,NA,NA,TRBV4-2,TGTGCCAGCAGCCAAGATGATCTCATGAATGAGCAGTTCTTC,CASSQDDLMNEQFF
TRBJ2-6,15,NA,NA,TRBV5-1,TGCGCCAGCAGACCCGGGAACTCTGGGGCCAACGTCCTGACTTTC,CASRPGNSGANVLTF
TRBJ1-6,18,NA,NA,TRBV4-1,TGCGCCAGCAGCCTCGTGAATGGTCGGCAGGGCGGAGGATCACCCCTCCACTTT,CASSLVNGRQGGGSPLHF
TRBJ1-4,13,few,NA,TRBV29-1,TGCAGCGTTGTTTGGGATCTCGACGAAAAACTGTTTTTT,CSVVWDLDEKLFF
TRBJ2-1,16,NA,TRBD2,TRBV20-1,TGCAGTGCCAGGGGGGCTAGCGGGGTCTCCTACAATGAGCAGTTCTTC,CSARGASGVSYNEQFF
TRBJ1-1,14,NA,NA,TRBV29-1,TGCAGCGTTGTTCGGAGGGGCACGAACACTGAAGCTTTCTTT,CSVVRRGTNTEAFF